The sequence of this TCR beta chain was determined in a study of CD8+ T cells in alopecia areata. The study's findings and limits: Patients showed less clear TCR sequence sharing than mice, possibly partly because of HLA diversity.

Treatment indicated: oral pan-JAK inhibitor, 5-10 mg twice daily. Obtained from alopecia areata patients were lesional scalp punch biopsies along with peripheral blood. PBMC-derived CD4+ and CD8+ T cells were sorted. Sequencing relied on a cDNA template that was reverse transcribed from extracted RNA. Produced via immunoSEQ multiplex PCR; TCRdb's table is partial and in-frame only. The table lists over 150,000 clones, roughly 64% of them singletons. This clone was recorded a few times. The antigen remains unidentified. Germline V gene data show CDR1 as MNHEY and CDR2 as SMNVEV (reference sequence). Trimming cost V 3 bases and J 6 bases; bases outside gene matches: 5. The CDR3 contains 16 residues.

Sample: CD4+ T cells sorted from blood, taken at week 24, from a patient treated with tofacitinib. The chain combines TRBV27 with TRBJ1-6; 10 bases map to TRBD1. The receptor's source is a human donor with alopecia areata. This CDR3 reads CASSFDRGRFNSPLHF. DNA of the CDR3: TGTGCCAGCAGTTTCGACAGGGGGCGATTTAATTCACCCCTCCACTTT.